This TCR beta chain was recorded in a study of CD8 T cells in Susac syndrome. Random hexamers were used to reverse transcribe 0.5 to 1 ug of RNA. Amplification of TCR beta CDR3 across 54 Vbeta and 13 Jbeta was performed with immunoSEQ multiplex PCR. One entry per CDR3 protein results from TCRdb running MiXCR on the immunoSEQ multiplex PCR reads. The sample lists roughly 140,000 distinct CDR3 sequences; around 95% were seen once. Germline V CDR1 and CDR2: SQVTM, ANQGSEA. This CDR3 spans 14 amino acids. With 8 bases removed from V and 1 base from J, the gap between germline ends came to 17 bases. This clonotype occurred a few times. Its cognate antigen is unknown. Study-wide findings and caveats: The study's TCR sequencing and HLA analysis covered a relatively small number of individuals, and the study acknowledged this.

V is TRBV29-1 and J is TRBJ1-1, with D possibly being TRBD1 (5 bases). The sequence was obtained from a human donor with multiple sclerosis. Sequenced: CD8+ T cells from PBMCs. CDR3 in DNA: TGCAGCATCCCCCCGGGGGAAGGGAACACTGAAGCTTTCTTT. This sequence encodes CSIPPGEGNTEAFF.